This T cell receptor (beta chain) was sequenced in a study of blood T cell repertoires in COVID-19 (TCRdb year 2020). As for the study more broadly: The collaborator samples originated in the United States, Italy and Spain and spanned the acute and convalescent phases of COVID-19. The repertoires were released in a freely available public database intended as a resource for research on the immune response to SARS-CoV-2. Deeply sampled blood TCRbeta repertoires from subjects exposed to, actively infected with, or recovered from COVID-19 were included in the dataset. The prospective study material was composed of cDNA or gDNA derived from T cells, B-cell-depleted T cells, or PBMCs. The samples were drawn from two sources: the first 160 participants of the ongoing ImmuneRACE study, and fewer than 1,500 subjects contributed by 6 global collaborators. Nearly every sample came with metadata listing a de-identified subject ID, COVID-19 status, age in years and sex. HLA class I and class II types, where available, came from metadata supplied by the sample provider rather than from assay-based typing.

Concerning this clone itself: Its specific antigen is unknown. The record has no base qualities; no much larger clone is one base away.

The immunoSEQ Assay, a bias-controlled multiplex PCR, was used to amplify TCRbeta CDR3 regions from genomic DNA. The original methods were these. The number of nucleated cells in each sample was estimated from the amplification of reference gene primers within the assay. To quantify the absolute abundance of each unique TCRbeta CDR3 rearrangement, sequence reads were collapsed and filtered. For each sample, productive Simpson clonality was calculated as the square root of Simpson's diversity index over productive rearrangements. In TCRdb, the immuneACCESS table is reduced to in-frame sequences with V and J assigned. These tables do not hold every clone; where another copy was compared, an unresolved V gene accounts for under half, and the others remain unexplained. V and J calls and clone size are given by that table; D and trimming were obtained from the DNA. The sample table lists 40,000 or so clones, 70% to 90% of them with a count of one. More than 5% of the sample comes from the top ten.

Compared with germline, V lacks 4 bases and J lacks 4 bases; bases without a gene match: 0. The CDR3 sequence holds 13 residues, the cysteine and phenylalanine included. Left in the record is the CDR3 DNA by itself, 39 bases read in frame from the first base. Sequences LGHDT (CDR1) and YNNKEL (CDR2) are obtained from the germline V gene (reference sequence). The collaborating institutions used their own protocols to collect whole blood in K2EDTA tubes. For TCRbeta analysis, collaborator samples were shipped as frozen whole blood, as isolated PBMCs, or as DNA extracted from either sample type. On the study overall, not on this receptor specifically: The quantity of clinical and demographic metadata differed by source and by participant and was supplied without curation.

The rearranged chain carries TRBV3-1 (or the pseudogene TRBV3-2) and TRBJ1-2; the central 10 bases match TRBD1. This sequence was found in a man between 40 and 49 years old with active COVID-19. The sequenced sample consisted of peripheral blood. The DNA sequence reads TGTGCCAGCAGCCGGACAGGGGGCTATGGCTACACCTTC. Its protein product is CASSRTGGYGYTF.